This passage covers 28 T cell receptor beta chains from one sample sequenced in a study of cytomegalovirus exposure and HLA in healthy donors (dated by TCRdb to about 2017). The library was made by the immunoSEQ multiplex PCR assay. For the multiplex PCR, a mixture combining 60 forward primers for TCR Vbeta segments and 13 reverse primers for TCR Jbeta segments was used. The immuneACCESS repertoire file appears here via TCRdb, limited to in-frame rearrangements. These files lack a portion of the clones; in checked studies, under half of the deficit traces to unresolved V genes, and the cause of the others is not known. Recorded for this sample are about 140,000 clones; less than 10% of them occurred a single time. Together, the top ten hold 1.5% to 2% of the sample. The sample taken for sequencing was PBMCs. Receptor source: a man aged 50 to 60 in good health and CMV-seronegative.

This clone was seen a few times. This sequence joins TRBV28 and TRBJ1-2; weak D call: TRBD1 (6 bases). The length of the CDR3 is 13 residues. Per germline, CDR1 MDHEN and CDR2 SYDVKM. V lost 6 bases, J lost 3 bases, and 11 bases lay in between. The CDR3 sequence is CASRQGMDYGYTF. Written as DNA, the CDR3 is TGTGCCAGCAGACAGGGTATGGACTATGGCTACACCTTC.

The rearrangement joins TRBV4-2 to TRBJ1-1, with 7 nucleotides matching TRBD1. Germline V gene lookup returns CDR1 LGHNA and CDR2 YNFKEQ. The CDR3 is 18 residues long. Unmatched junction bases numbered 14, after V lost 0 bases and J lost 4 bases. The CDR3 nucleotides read TGTGCCAGCAGCCAAGATGGGGGGCCAGGGGGGAGAGGCACTGAAGCTTTCTTT. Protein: CASSQDGGPGGRGTEAFF.

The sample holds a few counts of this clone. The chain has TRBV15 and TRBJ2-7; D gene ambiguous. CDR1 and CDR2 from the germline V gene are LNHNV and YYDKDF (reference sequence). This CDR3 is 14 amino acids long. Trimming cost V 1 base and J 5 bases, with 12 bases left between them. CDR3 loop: CATSRAAEADEQYF. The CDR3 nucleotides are TGTGCCACCAGCAGAGCGGCAGAGGCGGACGAGCAGTACTTC.

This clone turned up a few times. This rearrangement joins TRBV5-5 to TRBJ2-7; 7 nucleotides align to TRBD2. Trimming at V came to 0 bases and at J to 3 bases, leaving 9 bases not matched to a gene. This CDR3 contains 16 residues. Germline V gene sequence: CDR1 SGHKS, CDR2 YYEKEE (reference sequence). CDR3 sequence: CASSLAIRDYYYEQYF. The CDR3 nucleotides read TGTGCCAGCAGCTTGGCGATCAGGGACTACTACTACGAGCAGTACTTC.

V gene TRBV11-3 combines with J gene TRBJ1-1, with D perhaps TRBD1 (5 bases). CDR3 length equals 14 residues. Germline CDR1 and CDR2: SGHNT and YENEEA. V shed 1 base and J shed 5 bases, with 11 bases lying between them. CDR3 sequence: CASSLGRGGTEAFF. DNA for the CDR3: TGTGCCAGCAGCTTAGGAAGGGGTGGAACTGAAGCTTTCTTT.

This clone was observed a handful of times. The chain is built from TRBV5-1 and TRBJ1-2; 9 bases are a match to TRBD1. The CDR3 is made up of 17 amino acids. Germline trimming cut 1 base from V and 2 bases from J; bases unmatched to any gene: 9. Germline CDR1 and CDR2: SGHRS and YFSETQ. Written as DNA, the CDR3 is TGCGCCAGCAGCTTGACCCGGGACAGGGACCCAAACTATGGCTACACCTTC. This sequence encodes CASSLTRDRDPNYGYTF.

The CDR3 here is CASSDSLAGGYEQFF. The CDR3 region has the DNA TGTGCCAGCAGCGATAGTTTAGCGGGGGGCTATGAGCAGTTCTTC. The chain joins TRBV7-8 to TRBJ2-1, with 10 bases identical to TRBD2. J gave up 8 bases and V 5 bases, and 9 bases lay outside the gene matches. This CDR3 spans 15 amino acids. Germline assignment: CDR1 SGHVS and CDR2 FQNEAQ.

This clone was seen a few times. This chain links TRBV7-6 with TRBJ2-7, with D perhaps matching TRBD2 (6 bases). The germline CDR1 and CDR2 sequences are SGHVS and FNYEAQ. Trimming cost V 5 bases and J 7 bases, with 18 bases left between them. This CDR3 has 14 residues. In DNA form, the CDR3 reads TGTGCCAGCAGCCCAGGGACTGGGGTCAGGGAGCAGTACTTC. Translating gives CASSPGTGVREQYF.

The chain's CDR3 is CASSYVAGESSYEQYF. In DNA form, the CDR3 reads TGTGCCAGCAGTTACGTCGCGGGGGAGAGCTCCTACGAGCAGTACTTC. The chain has TRBV6-6 and TRBJ2-5; TRBD2 matches 7 bases. The J call could be wrong; TRBJ2-7 is a better fit for the DNA end. The CDR3 has 16 amino acids. Germline loops: CDR1 MNHNY, CDR2 SVGAGI (reference sequence).

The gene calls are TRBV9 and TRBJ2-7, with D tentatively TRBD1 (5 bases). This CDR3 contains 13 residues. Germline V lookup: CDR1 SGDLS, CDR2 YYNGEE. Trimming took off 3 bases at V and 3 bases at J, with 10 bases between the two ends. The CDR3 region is CASSAETDYEQYF. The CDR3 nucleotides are TGTGCCAGCAGCGCCGAGACAGACTACGAGCAGTACTTC.

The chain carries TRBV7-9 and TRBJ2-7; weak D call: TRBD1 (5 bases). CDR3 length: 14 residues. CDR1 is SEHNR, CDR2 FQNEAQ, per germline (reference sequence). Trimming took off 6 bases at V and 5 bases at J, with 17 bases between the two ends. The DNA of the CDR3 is TGTGCCAGCAGTTTTTTTCCCTCCAGGGACGAGCAGTACTTC. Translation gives CASSFFPSRDEQYF.

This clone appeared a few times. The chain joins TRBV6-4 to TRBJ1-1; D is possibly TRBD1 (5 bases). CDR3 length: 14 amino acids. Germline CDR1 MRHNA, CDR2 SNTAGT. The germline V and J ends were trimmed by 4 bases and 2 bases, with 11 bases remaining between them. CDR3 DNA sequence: TGTGCCAGCAGTGCGACAGCCGCTAACACTGAAGCTTTCTTT. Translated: CASSATAANTEAFF.

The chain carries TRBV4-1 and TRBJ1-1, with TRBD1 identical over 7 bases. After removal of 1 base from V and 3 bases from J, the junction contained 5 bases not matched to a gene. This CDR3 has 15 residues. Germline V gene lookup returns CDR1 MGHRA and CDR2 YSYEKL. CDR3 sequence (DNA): TGCGCCAGCAGCCAAGCGGTAGGGGGCTACACTGAAGCTTTCTTT. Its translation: CASSQAVGGYTEAFF.

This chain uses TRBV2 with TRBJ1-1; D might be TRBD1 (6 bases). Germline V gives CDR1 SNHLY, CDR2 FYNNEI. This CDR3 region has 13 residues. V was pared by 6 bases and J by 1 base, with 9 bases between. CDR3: CASSQGKNTEAFF. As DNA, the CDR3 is TGTGCCAGCAGCCAGGGGAAGAACACTGAAGCTTTCTTT.

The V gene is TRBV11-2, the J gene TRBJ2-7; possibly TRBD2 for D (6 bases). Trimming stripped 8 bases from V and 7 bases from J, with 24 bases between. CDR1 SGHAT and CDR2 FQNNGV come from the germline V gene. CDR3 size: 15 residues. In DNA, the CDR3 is TGTGCCAGCTCGGGGACGAGCGCATCCCGGGGGGAGCAGTACTTC. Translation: CASSGTSASRGEQYF.

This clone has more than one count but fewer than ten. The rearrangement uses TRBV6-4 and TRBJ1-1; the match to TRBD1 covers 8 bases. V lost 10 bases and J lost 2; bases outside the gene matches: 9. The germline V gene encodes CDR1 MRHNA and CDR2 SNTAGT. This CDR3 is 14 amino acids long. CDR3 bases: TGTGCCACCAGAGGACAGGGTGGAAACACTGAAGCTTTCTTT. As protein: CATRGQGGNTEAFF.

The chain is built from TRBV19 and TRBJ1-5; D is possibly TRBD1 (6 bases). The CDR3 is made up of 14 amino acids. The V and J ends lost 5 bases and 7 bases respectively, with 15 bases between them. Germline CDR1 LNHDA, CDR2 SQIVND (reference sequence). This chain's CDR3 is CASSVGAPDQPQHF. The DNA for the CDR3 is TGTGCCAGTAGTGTGGGGGCACCGGACCAGCCCCAGCATTTT.

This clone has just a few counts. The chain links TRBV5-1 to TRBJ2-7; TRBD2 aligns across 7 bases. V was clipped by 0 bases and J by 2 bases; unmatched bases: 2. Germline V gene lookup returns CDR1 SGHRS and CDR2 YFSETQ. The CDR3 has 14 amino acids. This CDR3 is CASSLEAGTYEQYF. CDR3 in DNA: TGCGCCAGCAGCTTGGAAGCGGGGACCTACGAGCAGTACTTC. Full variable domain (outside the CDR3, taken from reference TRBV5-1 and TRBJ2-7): KAGVTQTPRYLIKTRGQQVTLSCSPISGHRSVSWYQQTPGQGLQFLFEYFSETQRNKGNFPGRFSGRQFSNSRSEMNVSTLELGDSALYLCASSLEAGTYEQYFGPGTRLTVT.

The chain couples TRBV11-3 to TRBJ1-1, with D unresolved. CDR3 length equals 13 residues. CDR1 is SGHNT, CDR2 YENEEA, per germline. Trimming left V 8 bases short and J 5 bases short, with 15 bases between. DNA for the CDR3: TGTGCCAGCCGAGCCACAGTTGGGACTGAAGCTTTCTTT. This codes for CASRATVGTEAFF.

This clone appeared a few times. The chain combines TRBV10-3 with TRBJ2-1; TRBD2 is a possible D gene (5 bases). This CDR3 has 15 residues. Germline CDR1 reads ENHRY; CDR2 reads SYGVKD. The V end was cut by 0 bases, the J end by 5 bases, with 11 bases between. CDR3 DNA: TGTGCCATCAGTGAGTCCCCAGGAGGAAACAATGAGCAGTTCTTC. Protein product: CAISESPGGNNEQFF.

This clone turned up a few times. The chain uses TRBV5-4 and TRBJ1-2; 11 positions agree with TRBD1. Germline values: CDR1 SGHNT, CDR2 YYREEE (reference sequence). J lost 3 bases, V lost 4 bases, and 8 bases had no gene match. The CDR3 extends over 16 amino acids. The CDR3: CASSPRGTGGYYGYTF. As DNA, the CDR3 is TGTGCCAGCAGCCCCCGCGGGACAGGGGGTTACTATGGCTACACCTTC.

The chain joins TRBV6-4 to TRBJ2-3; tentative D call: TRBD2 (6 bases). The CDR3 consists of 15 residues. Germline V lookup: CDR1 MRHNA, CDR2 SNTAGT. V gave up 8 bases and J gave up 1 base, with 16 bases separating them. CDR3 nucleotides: TGTGCCAGCTCTGAGAGAACGGGGGGCACAGATACGCAGTATTTT. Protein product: CASSERTGGTDTQYF.

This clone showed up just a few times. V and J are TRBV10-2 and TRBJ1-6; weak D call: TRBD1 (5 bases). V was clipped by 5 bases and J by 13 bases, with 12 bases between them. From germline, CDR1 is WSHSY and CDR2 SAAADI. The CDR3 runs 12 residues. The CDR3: CASSNQGAPLHF. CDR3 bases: TGCGCCAGCAGTAACCAGGGCGCTCCCCTCCACTTT.

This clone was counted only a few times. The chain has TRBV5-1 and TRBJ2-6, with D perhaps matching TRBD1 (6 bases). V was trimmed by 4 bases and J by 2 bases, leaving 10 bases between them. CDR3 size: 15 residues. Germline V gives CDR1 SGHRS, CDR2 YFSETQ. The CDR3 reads CASSTHRAGANVLTF. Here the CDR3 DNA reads TGCGCCAGCAGCACCCACAGGGCTGGGGCCAACGTCCTGACTTTC. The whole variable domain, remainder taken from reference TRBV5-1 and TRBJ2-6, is KAGVTQTPRYLIKTRGQQVTLSCSPISGHRSVSWYQQTPGQGLQFLFEYFSETQRNKGNFPGRFSGRQFSNSRSEMNVSTLELGDSALYLCASSTHRAGANVLTFGAGSRLTVL.

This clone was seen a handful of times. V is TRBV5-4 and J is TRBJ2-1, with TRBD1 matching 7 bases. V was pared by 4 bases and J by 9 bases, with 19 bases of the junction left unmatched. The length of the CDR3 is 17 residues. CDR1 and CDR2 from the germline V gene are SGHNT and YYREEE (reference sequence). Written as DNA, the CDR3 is TGTGCCAGCAGCCTGGGACCATTGGCAGGGGGTTTTGGTGAGCAGTTCTTC. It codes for CASSLGPLAGGFGEQFF.

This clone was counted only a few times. The CDR3 here is CAWSGQVSHEQYF. Here the CDR3 DNA reads TGTGCCTGGAGTGGACAGGTTAGCCACGAGCAGTACTTC. The genes are TRBV30 and TRBJ2-7, with a weak D call TRBD1 (6 bases). In germline, CDR1 is GTSNPN, CDR2 SVGIG (reference sequence). The CDR3 consists of 13 residues. Trimming pared 1 base from V and 5 bases from J, leaving 12 bases between.

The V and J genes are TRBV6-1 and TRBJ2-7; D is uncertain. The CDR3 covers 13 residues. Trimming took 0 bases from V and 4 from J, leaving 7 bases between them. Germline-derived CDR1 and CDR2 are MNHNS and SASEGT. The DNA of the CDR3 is TGTGCCAGCAGTGAAGCTGGGCTGTACGAGCAGTACTTC. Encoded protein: CASSEAGLYEQYF.

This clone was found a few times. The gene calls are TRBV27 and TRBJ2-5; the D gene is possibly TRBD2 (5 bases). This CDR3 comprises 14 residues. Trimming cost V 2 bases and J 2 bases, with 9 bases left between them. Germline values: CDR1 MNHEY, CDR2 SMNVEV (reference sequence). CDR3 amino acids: CASSLMRAQETQYF. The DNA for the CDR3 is TGTGCCAGCAGTTTAATGAGGGCACAAGAGACCCAGTACTTC.